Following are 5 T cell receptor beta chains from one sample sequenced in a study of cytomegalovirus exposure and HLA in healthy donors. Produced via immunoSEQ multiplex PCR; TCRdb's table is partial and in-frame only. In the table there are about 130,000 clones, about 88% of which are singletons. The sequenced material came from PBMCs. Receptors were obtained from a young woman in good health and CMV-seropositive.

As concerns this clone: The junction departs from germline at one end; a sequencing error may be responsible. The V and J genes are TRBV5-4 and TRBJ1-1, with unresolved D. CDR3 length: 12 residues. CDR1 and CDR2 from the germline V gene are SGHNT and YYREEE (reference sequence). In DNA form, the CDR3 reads TGTGCCAGCAGCTTGGAGAACTCTGAAGCTTTCTTT. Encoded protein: CASSLENSEAFF.

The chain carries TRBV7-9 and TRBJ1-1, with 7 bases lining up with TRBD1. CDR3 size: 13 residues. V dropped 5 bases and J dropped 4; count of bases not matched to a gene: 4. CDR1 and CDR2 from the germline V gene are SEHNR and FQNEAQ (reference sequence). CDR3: CASSKQGFTEAFF. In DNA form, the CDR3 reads TGTGCCAGCAGCAAACAGGGGTTCACTGAAGCTTTCTTT.

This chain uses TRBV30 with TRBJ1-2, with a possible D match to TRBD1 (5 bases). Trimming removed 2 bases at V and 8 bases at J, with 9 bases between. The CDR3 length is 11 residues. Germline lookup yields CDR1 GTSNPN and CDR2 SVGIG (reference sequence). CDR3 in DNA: TGTGCCTGGAGTCCAGGACACGGCTACACCTTC. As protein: CAWSPGHGYTF.

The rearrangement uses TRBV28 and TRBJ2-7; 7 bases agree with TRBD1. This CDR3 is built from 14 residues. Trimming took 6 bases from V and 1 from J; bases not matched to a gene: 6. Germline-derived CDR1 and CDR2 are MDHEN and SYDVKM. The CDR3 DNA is TGTGCCAGCAGACCGGGACAGTTTTCCTACGAGCAGTACTTC. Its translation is CASRPGQFSYEQYF.

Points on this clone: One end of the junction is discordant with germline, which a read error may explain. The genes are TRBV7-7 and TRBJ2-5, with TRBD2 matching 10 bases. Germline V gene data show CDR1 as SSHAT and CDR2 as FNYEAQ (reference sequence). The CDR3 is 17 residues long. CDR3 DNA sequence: TGTGCTAGCAGCCGGGCTAGCGGGGGCGCCGACCAAGAGACCCAGTACTTC. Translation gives CASSRASGGADQETQYF.